This T cell receptor beta chain was found in a study of T-cell reconstitution after alpha-beta-depleted transplantation in children. Looked up from germline, CDR1 is MNHEY and CDR2 is SVGEGT. V lost 8 bases and J 3 bases, leaving 8 bases between the germline ends. This CDR3 contains 12 residues. Researchers prepared the TCRbeta library using unique molecular identifiers, the study reports. In TCRdb, the PCR reads were re-called with MiXCR into one record per CDR3 protein. Of about 420,000 distinct CDR3 sequences in the sample, about a tenth were seen once. The receptor's source is a human donor who donated a stem cell graft to a child with acute myeloid leukemia. This specimen consisted of PBMCs from the stem cell graft donor, obtained from the stem cell graft. J is TRBJ1-5 and V is TRBV6-2 or TRBV6-3, with D uncertain. The DNA for the CDR3 is TGTGCCAGCGGGCGGCACAATCAGCCCCAGCATTTT. It codes for CASGRHNQPQHF.